These 8 T cell receptor beta chains were sequenced from one sample in a study of blood T cell repertoires in COVID-19. TCRdb's table, derived via immunoSEQ multiplex PCR, lists solely in-frame clones and lacks some. The sample includes a few hundred thousand clones, roughly 84% of them seen just once. Sequences were obtained from PBMCs or T cells enriched from blood (not recorded which). Every receptor here comes from a woman aged 40-49 years who had recovered from COVID-19.

The chain has TRBV7-8 and TRBJ1-5, with D uncertain. The V gene lost 5 bases and the J gene lost 5 bases, with 10 bases spanning the gap. The CDR3 is made up of 13 amino acids. Germline CDR1 SGHVS, CDR2 FQNEAQ. The CDR3 DNA reads TGTGCCAGCAGCATAAACAGAGATCAGCCCCAGCATTTT. It specifies CASSINRDQPQHF.

The rearrangement links TRBV29-1 to TRBJ2-1, with TRBD2 matching over 7 bases. Germline CDR1 and CDR2: SQVTM and ANQGSEA. The V gene end was trimmed by 7 bases and the J gene end by 4 bases; junction bases not matched to a gene: 7. CDR3 length: 13 residues. The DNA for the CDR3 is TGCAGCGCATCTCGGGGGGTATACAATGAGCAGTTCTTC. Residues: CSASRGVYNEQFF.

The V and J genes are TRBV3-1 (or the pseudogene TRBV3-2) and TRBJ1-5; 10 nucleotides line up with TRBD1. The germline gives CDR1 LGHDT, CDR2 YNNKEL (reference sequence). The CDR3 covers 15 residues. The trim removed 4 bases at V and 5 bases at J, leaving 5 bases unmatched. CDR3 sequence reads: CASSPDRGPYQPQHF. Here the CDR3 DNA reads TGTGCCAGCAGCCCCGACAGGGGGCCTTATCAGCCCCAGCATTTT.

The V and J genes are TRBV2 and TRBJ1-4, with TRBD1 matching over 9 bases. CDR3 length: 15 residues. Per germline, CDR1 SNHLY and CDR2 FYNNEI. Losses at the gene ends were 1 base for V and 7 bases for J; bases not matched to a gene: 4. The chain's CDR3 is CASSEGGQGIEKLFF. DNA of the CDR3: TGTGCCAGCAGTGAAGGGGGACAGGGAATTGAAAAACTGTTTTTT.

The V and J genes are TRBV13 and TRBJ1-1, with D possibly being TRBD1 (5 bases). Trimming stripped 5 bases from V and 1 base from J, with 11 bases between. This CDR3 spans 14 amino acids. Germline V gene lookup returns CDR1 PRHDT and CDR2 FYEKMQ (reference sequence). The CDR3 nucleotides are TGTGCCAGCAGCGTCCTTGGACAGAACACTGAAGCTTTCTTT. Translation gives CASSVLGQNTEAFF. The whole variable domain, filled in from reference TRBV13 and TRBJ1-1, reads AAGVIQSPRHLIKEKRETATLKCYPIPRHDTVYWYQQGPGQDPQFLISFYEKMQSDKGSIPDRFSAQQFSDYHSELNMSSLELGDSALYFCASSVLGQNTEAFFGQGTRLTVV.

CDR3 DNA sequence: TGTGCCTGGAGTCCTTATGGGGGAGGAGAGCAGTTCTTC. Translation gives CAWSPYGGGEQFF. The chain links TRBV30 to TRBJ2-1; the D gene is possibly TRBD2 (6 bases). The germline V gene has CDR1 GTSNPN and CDR2 SVGIG (reference sequence). The length of the CDR3 is 13 residues. V was clipped by 2 bases and J by 10 bases, with 15 bases between them.

The chain uses TRBV28 and TRBJ2-7; 12 positions match TRBD1. The CDR3 is 14 amino acids. V lost 4 bases to trimming and J lost 6 bases; unmatched junction nucleotides: 4. The germline CDR1 and CDR2 sequences are MDHEN and SYDVKM. Here the CDR3 DNA reads TGTGCCAGCAGTTGGGACAGGGGGCGGGCCGAGCAGTACTTC. This gives the protein CASSWDRGRAEQYF.

This clone appeared once. The chain is built from TRBV28 and TRBJ2-3; D unresolved. V lost 10 bases and J lost 5, with 22 bases in between. The CDR3 runs 15 residues. CDR1 is MDHEN, CDR2 SYDVKM, per germline. The CDR3 DNA sequence: TGTGCCATCCTTCACCAAACTGCTATAAAAGATACGCAGTATTTT. Translated: CAILHQTAIKDTQYF.